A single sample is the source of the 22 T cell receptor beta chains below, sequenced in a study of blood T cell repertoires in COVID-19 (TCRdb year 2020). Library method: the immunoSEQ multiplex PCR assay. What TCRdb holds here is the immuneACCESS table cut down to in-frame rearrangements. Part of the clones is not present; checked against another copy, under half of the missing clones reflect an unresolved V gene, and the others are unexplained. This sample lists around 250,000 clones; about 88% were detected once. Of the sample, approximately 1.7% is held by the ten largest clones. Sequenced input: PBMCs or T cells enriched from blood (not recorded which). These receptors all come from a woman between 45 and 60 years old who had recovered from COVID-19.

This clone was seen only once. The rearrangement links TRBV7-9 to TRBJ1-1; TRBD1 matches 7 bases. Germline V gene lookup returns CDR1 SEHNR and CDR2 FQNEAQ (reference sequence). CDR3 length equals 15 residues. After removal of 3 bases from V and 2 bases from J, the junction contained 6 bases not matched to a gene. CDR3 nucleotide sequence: TGTGCCAGCAGCTTCGACAGGGTTTTAAACACTGAAGCTTTCTTT. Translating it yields CASSFDRVLNTEAFF.

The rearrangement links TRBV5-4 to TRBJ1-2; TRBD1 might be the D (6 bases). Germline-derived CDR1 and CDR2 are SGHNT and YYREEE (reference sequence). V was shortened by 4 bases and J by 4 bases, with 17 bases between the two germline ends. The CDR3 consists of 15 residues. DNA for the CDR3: TGTGCCAGCAGCCTAGACCCAGGGGTCACCTATGGCTACACCTTC. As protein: CASSLDPGVTYGYTF.

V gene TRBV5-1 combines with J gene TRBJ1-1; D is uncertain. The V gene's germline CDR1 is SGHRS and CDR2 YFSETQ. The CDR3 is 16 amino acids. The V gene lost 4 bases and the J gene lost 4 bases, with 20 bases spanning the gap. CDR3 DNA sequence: TGCGCCAGCAGCCCTTCAGGAAGACATACCATCACTGAAGCTTTCTTT. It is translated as CASSPSGRHTITEAFF.

The CDR3 protein is CASSQGLRGSSYEQYF. CDR3 coding DNA: TGTGCCAGCAGCCAAGGGCTCAGGGGGTCCTCCTACGAGCAGTACTTC. This chain links TRBV3-1 (or the pseudogene TRBV3-2) with TRBJ2-7, with 7 bases matching TRBD1. Germline CDR1 LGHDT, CDR2 YNNKEL (reference sequence). Trimming took 1 base from V and 0 from J; bases not matched to a gene: 6. This CDR3 has 16 residues.

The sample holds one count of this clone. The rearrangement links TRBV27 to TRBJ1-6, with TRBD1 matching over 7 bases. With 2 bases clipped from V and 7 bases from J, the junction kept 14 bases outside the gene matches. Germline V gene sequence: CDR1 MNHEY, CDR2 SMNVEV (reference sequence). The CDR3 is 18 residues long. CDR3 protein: CASSLTQSATGNNSPLHF. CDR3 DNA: TGTGCCAGCAGTTTAACACAAAGCGCGACAGGGAACAATTCACCCCTCCACTTT.

The CDR3 sequence is CASSAGQDYGYTF. In DNA form, the CDR3 reads TGTGCCAGCAGCGCGGGACAGGACTATGGCTACACCTTC. V and J are TRBV9 and TRBJ1-2; 8 nucleotides agree with TRBD1. Germline values: CDR1 SGDLS, CDR2 YYNGEE. This CDR3 has 13 amino acids. Losses at the gene ends were 3 bases for V and 3 bases for J; bases not matched to a gene: 1.

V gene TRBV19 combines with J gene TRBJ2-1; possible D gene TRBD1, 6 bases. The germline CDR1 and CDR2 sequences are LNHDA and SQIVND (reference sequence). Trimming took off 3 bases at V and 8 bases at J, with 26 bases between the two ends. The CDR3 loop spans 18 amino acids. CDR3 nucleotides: TGTGCCAGTAGTATGGCCATGGGCAGGGGATCCCTGGGCGATGAGCAGTTCTTC. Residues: CASSMAMGRGSLGDEQFF.

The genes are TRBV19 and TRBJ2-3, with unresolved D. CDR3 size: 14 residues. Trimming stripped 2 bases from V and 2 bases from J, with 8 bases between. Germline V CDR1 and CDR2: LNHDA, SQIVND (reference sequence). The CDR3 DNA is TGTGCCAGTAGTATAAGTCGAGTCACAGATACGCAGTATTTT. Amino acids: CASSISRVTDTQYF.

Written as DNA, the CDR3 is TGTGCCAGCTCAACCAGCCGGACAGGGGGTAGAGCGGAGACCCAGTACTTC. As protein: CASSTSRTGGRAETQYF. The J gene is TRBJ2-5, the V gene TRBV28; TRBD1 matches at 10 bases. V lost 8 bases and J lost 5; bases outside the gene matches: 17. Germline CDR1 MDHEN, CDR2 SYDVKM. The CDR3 has 17 amino acids.

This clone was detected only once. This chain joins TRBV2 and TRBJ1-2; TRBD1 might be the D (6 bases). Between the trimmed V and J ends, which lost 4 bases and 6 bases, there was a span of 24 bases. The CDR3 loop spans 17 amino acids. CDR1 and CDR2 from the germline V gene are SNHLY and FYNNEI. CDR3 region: CASSARITGPLRNGYTF. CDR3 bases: TGTGCCAGCAGTGCGAGGATTACAGGGCCGCTCAGGAATGGCTACACCTTC.

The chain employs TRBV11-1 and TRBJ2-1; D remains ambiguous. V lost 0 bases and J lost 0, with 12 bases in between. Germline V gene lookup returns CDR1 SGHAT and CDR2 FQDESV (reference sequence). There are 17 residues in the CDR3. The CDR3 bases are TGTGCCAGCAGCTTAGCAGTCGGAGCTTCCTCCTACAATGAGCAGTTCTTC. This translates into CASSLAVGASSYNEQFF.

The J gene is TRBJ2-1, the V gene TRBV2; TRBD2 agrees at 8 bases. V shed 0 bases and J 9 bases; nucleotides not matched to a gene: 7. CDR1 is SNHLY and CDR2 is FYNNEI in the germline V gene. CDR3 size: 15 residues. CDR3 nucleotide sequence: TGTGCCAGCAGTGAAGCGCGCAGCGGGAGCGGTGAGCAGTTCTTC. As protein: CASSEARSGSGEQFF.

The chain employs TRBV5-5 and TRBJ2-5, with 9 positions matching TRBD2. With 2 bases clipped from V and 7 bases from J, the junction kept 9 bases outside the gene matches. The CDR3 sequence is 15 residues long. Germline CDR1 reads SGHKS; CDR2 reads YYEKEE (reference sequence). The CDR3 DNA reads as TGTGCCAGCAGCTTTCAGCGGGAGGCGGGCGGGACCCAGTACTTC. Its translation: CASSFQREAGGTQYF.

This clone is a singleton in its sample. DNA of the CDR3: TGTGCCAGCAGCTTAGTCGGGGCGAACACCGGGGAGCTGTTTTTT. The encoded protein is CASSLVGANTGELFF. The V gene is TRBV11-3, the J gene TRBJ2-2; tentatively, D is TRBD2 (5 bases). V was cut by 1 base and J by 0 bases, with 6 bases left in between. The CDR3 consists of 15 residues. CDR1 SGHNT and CDR2 YENEEA come from the germline V gene.

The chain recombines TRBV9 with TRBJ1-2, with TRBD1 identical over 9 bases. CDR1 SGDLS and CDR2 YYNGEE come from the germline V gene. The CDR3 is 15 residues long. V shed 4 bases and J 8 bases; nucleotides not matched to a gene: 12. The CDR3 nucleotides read TGTGCCAGCAGCTTCCGGGACAGGGTCGCGTTGGGCTACACCTTC. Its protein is CASSFRDRVALGYTF.

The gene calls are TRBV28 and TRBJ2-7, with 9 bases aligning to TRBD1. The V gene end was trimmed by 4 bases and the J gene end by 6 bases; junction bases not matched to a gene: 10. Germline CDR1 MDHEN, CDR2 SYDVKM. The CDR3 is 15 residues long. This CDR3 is CASSSTGTGSFEQYF. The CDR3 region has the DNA TGTGCCAGCAGTTCCACCGGGACAGGGTCTTTCGAGCAGTACTTC.

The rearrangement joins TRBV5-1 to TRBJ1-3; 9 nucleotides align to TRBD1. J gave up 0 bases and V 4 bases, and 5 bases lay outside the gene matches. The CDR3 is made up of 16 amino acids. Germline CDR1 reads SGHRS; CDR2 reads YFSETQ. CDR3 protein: CASSPGTGSSGNTIYF. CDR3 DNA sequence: TGCGCCAGCAGCCCTGGGACAGGGAGCTCTGGAAACACCATATATTTT.

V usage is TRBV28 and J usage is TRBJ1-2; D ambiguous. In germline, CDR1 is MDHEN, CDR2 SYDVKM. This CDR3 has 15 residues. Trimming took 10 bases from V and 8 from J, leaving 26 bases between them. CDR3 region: CAITQTGSIGSGYTF. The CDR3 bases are TGTGCCATCACGCAAACCGGGAGCATAGGCTCGGGCTACACCTTC.

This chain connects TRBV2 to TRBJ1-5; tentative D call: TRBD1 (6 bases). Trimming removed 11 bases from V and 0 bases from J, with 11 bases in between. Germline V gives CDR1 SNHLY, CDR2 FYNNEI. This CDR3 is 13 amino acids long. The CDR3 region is CAGGAYSNQPQHF. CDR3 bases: TGTGCCGGGGGGGCCTATAGCAATCAGCCCCAGCATTTT. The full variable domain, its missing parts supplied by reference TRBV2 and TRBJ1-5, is EPEVTQTPSHQVTQMGQEVILRCVPISNHLYFYWYRQILGQKVEFLVSFYNNEISEKSEIFDDQFSVERPDGSNFTLKIRSTKLEDSAMYFCAGGAYSNQPQHFGDGTRLSIL.

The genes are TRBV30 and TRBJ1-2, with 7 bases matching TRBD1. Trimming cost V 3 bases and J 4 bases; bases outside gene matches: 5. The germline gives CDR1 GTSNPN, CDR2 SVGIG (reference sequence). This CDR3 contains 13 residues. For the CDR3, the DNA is TGTGCCTGGAGCCCAGGGGGAACCTATGGCTACACCTTC. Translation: CAWSPGGTYGYTF.

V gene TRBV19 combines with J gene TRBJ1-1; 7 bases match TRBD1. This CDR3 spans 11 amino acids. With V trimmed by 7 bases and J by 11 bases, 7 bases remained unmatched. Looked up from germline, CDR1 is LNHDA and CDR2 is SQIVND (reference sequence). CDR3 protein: CASTSQQGAFF. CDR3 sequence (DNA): TGTGCCAGTACCTCTCAACAGGGGGCTTTCTTT.

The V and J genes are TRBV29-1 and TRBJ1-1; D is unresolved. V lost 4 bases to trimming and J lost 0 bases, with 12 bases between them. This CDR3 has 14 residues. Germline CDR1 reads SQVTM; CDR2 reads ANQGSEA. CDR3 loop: CSVVPGGMNTEAFF. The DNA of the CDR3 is TGCAGCGTTGTCCCAGGAGGCATGAACACTGAAGCTTTCTTT.